This T cell receptor (beta chain) is from a study of T-cell reconstitution after alpha-beta-depleted transplantation in children. This clonotype was seen many times. Its antigen is still unknown. Overall study results and limits: At one year after transplant, newly produced T cells mostly accounted for T-cell counts and diversity. Two months or so post-transplant, alpha-beta T cells reportedly derived from several hundred expanded graft clones. Diversity of TCRbeta at day 60 was high in some patients, arising from surviving recipient T cells and thymic progenitors.

This sample's TCRbeta library carried unique molecular identifier barcodes. Using its own MiXCR run on the PCR reads, TCRdb lists one record per CDR3 protein. The table shows roughly 100,000 distinct CDR3 sequences, with around 7% occurring only once. V lost 4 bases and J lost 2, with 18 bases in between. This CDR3 is 16 amino acids long. CDR1 MGHRA and CDR2 YSYEKL come from the germline V gene. This TCR came from a boy aged 2 to 10 with acute lymphoblastic leukemia, due to receive a stem cell transplant. The rearrangement joins TRBV4-1 to TRBJ2-7, with D possibly being TRBD2 (7 bases). Sequenced here: PBMCs, sampled before TCRalphabeta/CD19-depleted stem cell transplant. This chain's CDR3 is CASSPLEGGPAYEQYF. CDR3 DNA sequence: TGCGCCAGCAGCCCTCTCGAGGGGGGGCCAGCCTACGAGCAGTACTTC.